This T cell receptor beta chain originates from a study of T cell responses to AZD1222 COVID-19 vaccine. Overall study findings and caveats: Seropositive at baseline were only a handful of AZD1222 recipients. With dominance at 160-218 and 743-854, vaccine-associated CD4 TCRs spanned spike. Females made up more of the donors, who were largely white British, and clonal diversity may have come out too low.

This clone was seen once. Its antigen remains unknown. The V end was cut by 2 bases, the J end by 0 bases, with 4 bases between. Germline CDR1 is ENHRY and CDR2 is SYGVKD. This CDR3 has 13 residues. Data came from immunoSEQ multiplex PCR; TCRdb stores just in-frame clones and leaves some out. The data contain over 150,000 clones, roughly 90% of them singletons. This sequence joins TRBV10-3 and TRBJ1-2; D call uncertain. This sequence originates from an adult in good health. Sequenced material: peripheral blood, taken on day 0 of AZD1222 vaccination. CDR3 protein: CAISEGPNYGYTF. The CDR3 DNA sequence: TGTGCCATCAGTGAGGGGCCTAACTATGGCTACACCTTC.